The rows below give T cell receptor beta chains drawn from one sample of a study of T cells in Graves' hyperthyroidism and ophthalmopathy. TCRdb itself ran the multiplex PCR reads through MiXCR, one entry per CDR3 protein. The sample includes about 610,000 distinct CDR3 sequences, roughly 14% seen only once; the top ten take about 4.5%. The sample taken for sequencing was blood. Receptors originate from a woman between 40 and 55 years old with Graves' ophthalmopathy. Each CDR3 is given with its conserved first and last residue. The D gene is left open where the match is weak. Clone size is given for some rows only: seen once, a few or many times, or a class if the clone is expanded.

v_call	j_call	clone_size	d_call	cdr3_nt	cdr3_aa
TRBV6-5	TRBJ1-5	many	-	TGTGCCAGCAGTTACGGGTCAGGGCCGGAGCCCCAGCATTTT	CASSYGSGPEPQHF
TRBV19	TRBJ2-2	-	-	TGTGCCAGTAGTATTAGGCCCGGGAACACCGGGGAGCTGTTTTTT	CASSIRPGNTGELFF
TRBV11-2	TRBJ2-3	few	TRBD2	TGTGCCAGCAGCTCCGGACTAGCGGGAGGGCGTCTGGGGCAGTATTTT	CASSSGLAGGRLGQYF
TRBV18	TRBJ1-2	many	-	TGTGCCAGCTCACCGTCTAACTATGGCTACACCTTC	CASSPSNYGYTF
TRBV7-9	TRBJ2-7	many	-	TGTGCCAGCAGCTTAGTCCCCGGGGGAGGAGAGCAGTACTTC	CASSLVPGGGEQYF
TRBV19	TRBJ1-1	-	-	TGTGCCAGTAGTATAGCGGCCGGAAACACTGAAGCTTTCTTT	CASSIAAGNTEAFF
TRBV6-5	TRBJ2-7	many	TRBD2	TGTGCCAGCAGTTACCCACTAGCGGGAGGGCCTGGAGAGCAGTACTTC	CASSYPLAGGPGEQYF
TRBV19	TRBJ1-1	-	-	TGTGCCAGTAGTATCGGGACCGAGGGCATGTTCACTGAAGCTTTCTTT	CASSIGTEGMFTEAFF
TRBV6-2/TRBV6-3	TRBJ1-2	many	-	TGTGCCAGCAACTCGGGTCCGGGAAACTATGGCTACACCTTC	CASNSGPGNYGYTF
TRBV6-2/TRBV6-3	TRBJ1-1	many	-	TGTGCCAGCAGTTACGGTATTGATGCAGCAATGAACACTGAAGCTTTCTTT	CASSYGIDAAMNTEAFF
TRBV5-1	TRBJ1-1	-	-	TGCGCCAGCAGCTTGCGGGCAGGGATGAACACTGAAGCTTTCTTT	CASSLRAGMNTEAFF
TRBV15	TRBJ1-1	many	-	TGTGCCACCAGCAAAGAAGGACGGGCTGGAGCTTTCTTT	CATSKEGRAGAFF